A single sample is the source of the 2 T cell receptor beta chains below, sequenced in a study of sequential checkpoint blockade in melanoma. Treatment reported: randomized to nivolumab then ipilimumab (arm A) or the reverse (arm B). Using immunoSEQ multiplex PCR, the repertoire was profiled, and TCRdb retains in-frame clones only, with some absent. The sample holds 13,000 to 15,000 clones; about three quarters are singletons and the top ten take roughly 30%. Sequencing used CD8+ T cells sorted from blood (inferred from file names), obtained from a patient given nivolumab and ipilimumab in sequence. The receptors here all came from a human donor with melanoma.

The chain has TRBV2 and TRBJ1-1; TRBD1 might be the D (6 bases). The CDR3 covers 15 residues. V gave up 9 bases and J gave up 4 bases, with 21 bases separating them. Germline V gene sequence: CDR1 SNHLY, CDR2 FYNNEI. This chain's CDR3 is CASRGGEEISTEAFF. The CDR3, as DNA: TGTGCCAGTAGAGGGGGGGAGGAGATCAGCACTGAAGCTTTCTTT.

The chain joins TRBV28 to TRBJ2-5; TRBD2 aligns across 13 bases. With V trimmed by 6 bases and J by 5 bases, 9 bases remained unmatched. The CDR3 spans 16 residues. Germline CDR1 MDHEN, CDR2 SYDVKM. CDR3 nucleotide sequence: TGTGCCAGCAGCCCACGGACTAGCGGGAGTTATGAGACCCAGTACTTC. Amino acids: CASSPRTSGSYETQYF.